This record looks at one T cell receptor beta chain sequence and its context. The data belong to a study of T cell changes during pregnancy in multiple sclerosis. This CDR3 spans 16 amino acids. The ends lost 4 bases at V and 4 bases at J; junction bases unmatched: 8. Germline assignment: CDR1 SEHNR and CDR2 FQNEAQ (reference sequence). This table comes from immunoSEQ multiplex PCR, and its TCRdb copy is limited to in-frame clones, with some not included. Of about 60,000 clones in the sample, roughly 91% were seen once. The sequence derives from a female donor in good health, enrolled as a control in a pregnancy study. This sequence joins TRBV7-9 and TRBJ2-3; 10 bases agree with TRBD2. The sample here was peripheral blood, taken in the second trimester of pregnancy. The CDR3 nucleotides read TGTGCCAGCAGCTCCCAGCGGGAGGGGGGTGCAGATACGCAGTATTTT. This translates into CASSSQREGGADTQYF.